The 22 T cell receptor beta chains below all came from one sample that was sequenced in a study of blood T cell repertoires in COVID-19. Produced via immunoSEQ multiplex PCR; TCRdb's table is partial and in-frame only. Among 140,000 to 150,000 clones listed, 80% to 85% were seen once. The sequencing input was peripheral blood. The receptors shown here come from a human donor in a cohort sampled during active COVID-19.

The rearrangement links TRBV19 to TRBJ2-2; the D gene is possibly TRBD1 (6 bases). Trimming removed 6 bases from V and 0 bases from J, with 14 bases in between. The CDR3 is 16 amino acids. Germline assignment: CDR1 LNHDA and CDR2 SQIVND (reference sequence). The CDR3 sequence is CASRFAGTPNTGELFF. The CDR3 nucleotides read TGTGCCAGTAGATTCGCCGGGACACCGAACACCGGGGAGCTGTTTTTT.

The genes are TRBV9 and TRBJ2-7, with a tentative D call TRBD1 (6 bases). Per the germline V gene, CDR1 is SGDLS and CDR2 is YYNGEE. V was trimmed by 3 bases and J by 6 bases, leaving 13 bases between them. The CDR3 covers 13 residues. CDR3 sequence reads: CASSASTGLEQYF. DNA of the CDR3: TGTGCCAGCAGCGCCTCGACAGGCCTCGAGCAGTACTTC.

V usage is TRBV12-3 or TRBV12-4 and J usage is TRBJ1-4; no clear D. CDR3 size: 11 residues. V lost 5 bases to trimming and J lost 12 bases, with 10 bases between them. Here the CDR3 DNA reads TGTGCCAGCAGTACTGGACTTCAACTGTTTTTT. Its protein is CASSTGLQLFF.

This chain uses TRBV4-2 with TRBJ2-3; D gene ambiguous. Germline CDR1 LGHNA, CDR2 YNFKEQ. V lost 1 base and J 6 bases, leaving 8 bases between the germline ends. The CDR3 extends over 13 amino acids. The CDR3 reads CASSQGLTDTQYF. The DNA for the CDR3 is TGTGCCAGCAGCCAAGGGCTTACGGATACGCAGTATTTT.

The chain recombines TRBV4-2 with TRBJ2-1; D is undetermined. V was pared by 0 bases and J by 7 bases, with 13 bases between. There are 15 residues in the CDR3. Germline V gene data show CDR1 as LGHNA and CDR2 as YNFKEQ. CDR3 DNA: TGTGCCAGCAGCCAAGATTTAACAGAAGGAAATGAGCAGTTCTTC. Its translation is CASSQDLTEGNEQFF.

CDR3: CASTPLSFRETQYF. The CDR3, as DNA: TGTGCCAGCACACCCCTCTCCTTCAGGGAGACCCAGTACTTC. This chain connects TRBV7-8 to TRBJ2-5; D not certain. V dropped 7 bases and J dropped 5 bases, with 17 bases sitting between them. The CDR3 consists of 14 residues. Germline CDR1 SGHVS, CDR2 FQNEAQ.

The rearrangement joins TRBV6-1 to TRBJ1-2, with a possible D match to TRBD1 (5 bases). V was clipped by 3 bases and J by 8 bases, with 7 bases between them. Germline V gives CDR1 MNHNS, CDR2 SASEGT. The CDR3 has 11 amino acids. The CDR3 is CASSDREGYTF. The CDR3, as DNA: TGTGCCAGCAGTGACAGGGAAGGCTACACCTTC.

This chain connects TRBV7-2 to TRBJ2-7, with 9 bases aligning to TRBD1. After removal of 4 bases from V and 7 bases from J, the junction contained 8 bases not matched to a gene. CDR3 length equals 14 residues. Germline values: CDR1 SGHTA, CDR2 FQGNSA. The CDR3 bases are TGTGCCAGCAGCTCACGGACAGGGGATGCGGAGCAGTACTTC. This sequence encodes CASSSRTGDAEQYF.

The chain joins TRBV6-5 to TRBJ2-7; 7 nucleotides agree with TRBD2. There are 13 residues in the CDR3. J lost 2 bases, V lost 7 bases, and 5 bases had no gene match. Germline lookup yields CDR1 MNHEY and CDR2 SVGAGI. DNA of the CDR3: TGTGCCAGCAAATCTGCGGGGGCCTACGAGCAGTACTTC. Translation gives CASKSAGAYEQYF.

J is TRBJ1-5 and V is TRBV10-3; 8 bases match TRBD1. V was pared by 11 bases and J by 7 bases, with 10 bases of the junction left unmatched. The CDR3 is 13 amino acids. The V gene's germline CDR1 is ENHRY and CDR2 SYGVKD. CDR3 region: CAVSGGTGQPQHF. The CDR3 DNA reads TGTGCCGTCTCAGGGGGCACGGGGCAGCCCCAGCATTTT.

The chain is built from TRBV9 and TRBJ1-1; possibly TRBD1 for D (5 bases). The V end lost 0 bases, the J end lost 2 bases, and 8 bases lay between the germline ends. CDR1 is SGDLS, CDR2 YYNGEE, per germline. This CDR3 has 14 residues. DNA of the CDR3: TGTGCCAGCAGCGTAGGGGGCACAAACACTGAAGCTTTCTTT. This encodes CASSVGGTNTEAFF.

The CDR3 reads CASSLGQGFFSGANVLTF. Here the CDR3 DNA reads TGTGCCAGCAGCTTGGGACAGGGGTTCTTCTCTGGGGCCAACGTCCTGACTTTC. The gene calls are TRBV5-8 and TRBJ2-6, with 8 positions matching TRBD1. Germline trimming cut 0 bases from V and 0 bases from J; bases unmatched to any gene: 5. The CDR3 length is 18 residues. Germline loops: CDR1 SGHTS, CDR2 YDEGEE.

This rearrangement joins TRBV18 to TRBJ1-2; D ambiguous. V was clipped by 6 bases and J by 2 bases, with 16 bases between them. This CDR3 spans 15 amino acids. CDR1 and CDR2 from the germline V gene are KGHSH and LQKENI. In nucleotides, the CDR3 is TGTGCCAGCTCCCTTGAACGACAACCAAACTATGGCTACACCTTC. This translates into CASSLERQPNYGYTF.

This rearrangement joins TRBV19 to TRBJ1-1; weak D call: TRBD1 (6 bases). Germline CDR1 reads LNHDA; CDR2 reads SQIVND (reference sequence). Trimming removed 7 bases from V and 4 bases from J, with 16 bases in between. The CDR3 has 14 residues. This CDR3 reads CASKEPGESTEAFF. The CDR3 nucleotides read TGTGCCAGTAAGGAGCCAGGGGAATCCACTGAAGCTTTCTTT.

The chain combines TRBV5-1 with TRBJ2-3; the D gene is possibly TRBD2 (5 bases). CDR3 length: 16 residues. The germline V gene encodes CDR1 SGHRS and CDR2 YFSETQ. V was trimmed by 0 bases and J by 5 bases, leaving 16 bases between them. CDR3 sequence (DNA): TGCGCCAGCAGCTTGGCCGGCCCCGGACTGGGAGATACGCAGTATTTT. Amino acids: CASSLAGPGLGDTQYF.

The CDR3 loop is CASSLGRSPLHF. CDR3 nucleotides: TGTGCCAGCAGTTTAGGGCGTTCACCCCTCCACTTT. This chain connects TRBV27 to TRBJ1-6; D unclear. Trimming pared 2 bases from V and 9 bases from J, leaving 5 bases between. Germline V CDR1 and CDR2: MNHEY, SMNVEV (reference sequence). The CDR3 spans 12 residues.

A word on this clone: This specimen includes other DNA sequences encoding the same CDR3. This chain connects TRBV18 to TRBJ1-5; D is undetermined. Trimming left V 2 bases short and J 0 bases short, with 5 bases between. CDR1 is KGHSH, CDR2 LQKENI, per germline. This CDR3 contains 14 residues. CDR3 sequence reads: CASSPGSSNQPQHF. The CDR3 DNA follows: TGTGCCAGCTCACCAGGGAGTAGCAATCAGCCCCAGCATTTT.

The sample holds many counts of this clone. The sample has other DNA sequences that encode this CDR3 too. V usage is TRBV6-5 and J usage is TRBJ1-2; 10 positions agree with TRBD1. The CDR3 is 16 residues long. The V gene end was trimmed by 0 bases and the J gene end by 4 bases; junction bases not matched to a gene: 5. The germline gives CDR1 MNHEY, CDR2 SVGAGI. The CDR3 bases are TGTGCCAGCAGTTACTCCCGGACAGGGGGGGGCTATGGCTACACCTTC. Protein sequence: CASSYSRTGGGYGYTF.

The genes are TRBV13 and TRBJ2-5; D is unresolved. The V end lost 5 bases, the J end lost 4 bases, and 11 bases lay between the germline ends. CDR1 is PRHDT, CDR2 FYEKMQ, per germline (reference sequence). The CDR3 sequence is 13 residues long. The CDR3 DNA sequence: TGTGCCAGCAGCCCAGAGGTAGGAGAGACCCAGTACTTC. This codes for CASSPEVGETQYF. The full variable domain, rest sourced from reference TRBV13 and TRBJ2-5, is AAGVIQSPRHLIKEKRETATLKCYPIPRHDTVYWYQQGPGQDPQFLISFYEKMQSDKGSIPDRFSAQQFSDYHSELNMSSLELGDSALYFCASSPEVGETQYFGPGTRLLVL.

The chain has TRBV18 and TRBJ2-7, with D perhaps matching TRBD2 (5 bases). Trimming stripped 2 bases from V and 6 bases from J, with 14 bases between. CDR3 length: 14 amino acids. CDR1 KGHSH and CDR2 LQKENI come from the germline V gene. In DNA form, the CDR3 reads TGTGCCAGCTCACCAGTTTCCGGGGTCGGCGAGCAGTACTTC. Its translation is CASSPVSGVGEQYF.

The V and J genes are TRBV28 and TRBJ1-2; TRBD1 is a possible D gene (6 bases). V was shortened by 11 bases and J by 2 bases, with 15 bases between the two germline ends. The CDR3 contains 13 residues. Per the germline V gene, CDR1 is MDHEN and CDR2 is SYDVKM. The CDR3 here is CAGLYDRNYGYTF. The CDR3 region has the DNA TGTGCCGGGCTCTACGACAGGAACTATGGCTACACCTTC.

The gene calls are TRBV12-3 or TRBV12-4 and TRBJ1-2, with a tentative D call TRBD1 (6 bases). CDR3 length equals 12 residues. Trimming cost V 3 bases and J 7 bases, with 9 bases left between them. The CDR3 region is CASSLGAGGYTF. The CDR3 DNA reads TGTGCCAGCAGTTTGGGGGCTGGTGGCTACACCTTC.